The 17 T cell receptor beta chains given below trace back to one sample, sequenced in a study of blood T cells in healthy people across ages. The authors ran a second PCR of 7 to 11 cycles using a sample-barcoded 5' primer and a J-beta primer mix. MiXCR, run by TCRdb on the 5' RACE reads, gives a single entry per CDR3 protein. The data contain 1,500,000 or so distinct CDR3 sequences, roughly 59% of them seen just once; the ten biggest clones take up approximately 7%. Sequencing was done on a sample of blood. These receptors were obtained from a man younger than 35 in good health.

The J gene is TRBJ2-3, the V gene TRBV7-9; the match to TRBD2 covers 9 bases. This CDR3 has 15 residues. Germline CDR1 and CDR2: SEHNR and FQNEAQ (reference sequence). V trimming: 6 bases; J trimming: 2 bases; junction bases outside the gene matches: 6. The CDR3 coding sequence is TGTGCCAGCAGGCGGACTAGCGACACCACAGATACGCAGTATTTT. Translated: CASRRTSDTTDTQYF.

The rearrangement links TRBV24-1 to TRBJ2-7, with 7 nucleotides matching TRBD1. Matching the DNA end better, TRBJ2-5 makes the J call doubtful. The CDR3 is made up of 17 amino acids. Germline V gene data show CDR1 as KGHDR and CDR2 as SFDVKD. CDR3: CATSDSLGTVNRQTQYF. CDR3 in DNA: TGTGCCACCAGTGATTCGTTAGGGACAGTAAATCGACAGACCCAGTACTTC.

This clonotype was counted a single time. This chain uses TRBV27 with TRBJ2-5; D remains unclear. Per germline, CDR1 MNHEY and CDR2 SMNVEV (reference sequence). The CDR3 length is 15 residues. Deletions cut 3 bases from V and 0 bases from J, with 11 bases between. The CDR3 nucleotides are TGTGCCAGCAGTTTTTCTATCGGCAACCAAGAGACCCAGTACTTC. Protein sequence: CASSFSIGNQETQYF.

This clonotype was recorded a few times. J is TRBJ2-3 and V is TRBV7-2; weak D call: TRBD2 (5 bases). V lost 3 bases and J 3 bases, leaving 13 bases between the germline ends. The CDR3 extends over 15 amino acids. Germline assignment: CDR1 SGHTA and CDR2 FQGNSA. Written as DNA, the CDR3 is TGTGCCAGCAGCTTTTCCGAGGGCCGGACAGATACGCAGTATTTT. Its translation: CASSFSEGRTDTQYF.

This chain links TRBV11-2 with TRBJ1-6; D is possibly TRBD1 (5 bases). Trimming removed 5 bases from V and 17 bases from J, with 22 bases in between. The length of the CDR3 is 14 residues. Germline CDR1 reads SGHAT; CDR2 reads FQNNGV. The chain's CDR3 is CASSLEDSRHDFHF. In DNA form, the CDR3 reads TGTGCCAGCAGCCTTGAAGACAGCCGGCATGACTTCCACTTT.

The chain combines TRBV28 with TRBJ2-4; TRBD1 agrees at 7 bases. The end of the DNA aligns better with TRBJ2-7, so the J call may be wrong. CDR1 is MDHEN and CDR2 is SYDVKM in the germline V gene. The CDR3 sequence is 13 residues long. The CDR3 loop reads CASSFQTGDEQYF. The CDR3 nucleotides read TGTGCCAGCAGTTTCCAAACAGGGGACGAGCAGTACTTC.

The chain is built from TRBV20-1 and TRBJ2-7; tentative D call: TRBD2 (6 bases). The V end was cut by 0 bases, the J end by 0 bases, with 18 bases between. This CDR3 has 17 amino acids. The V gene's germline CDR1 is DFQATT and CDR2 SNEGSKA (reference sequence). CDR3 nucleotide sequence: TGCAGTGCTAGAGATCTTCTTTTTAGCGGAAGCTCCTACGAGCAGTACTTC. As protein: CSARDLLFSGSSYEQYF.

This chain uses TRBV7-9 with TRBJ1-4, with TRBD1 as a possible D gene (5 bases). Trimming pared 1 base from V and 3 bases from J, leaving 18 bases between. The CDR3 length is 18 residues. Germline assignment: CDR1 SEHNR and CDR2 FQNEAQ (reference sequence). The CDR3 sequence: CASSLEERPDKSNEKLFF. The CDR3 DNA reads TGTGCCAGCAGCTTAGAGGAGAGGCCGGACAAGTCTAATGAAAAACTGTTTTTT.

J is TRBJ1-1 and V is TRBV6-2 or TRBV6-3, with 7 bases aligning to TRBD1. CDR1 is MNHEY, CDR2 SVGEGT, per germline. There are 15 residues in the CDR3. J gave up 3 bases and V 2 bases, and 6 bases lay outside the gene matches. The chain's CDR3 is CASSYLLGQDTEAFF. The CDR3 DNA reads as TGTGCCAGCAGTTACCTCCTCGGACAGGACACTGAAGCTTTCTTT.

This clonotype has only a few counts. The chain recombines TRBV5-1 with TRBJ2-1; TRBD1 agrees at 10 bases. Germline V CDR1 and CDR2: SGHRS, YFSETQ. After removal of 1 base from V and 8 bases from J, the junction contained 6 bases not matched to a gene. CDR3 size: 15 residues. The CDR3 coding sequence is TGCGCCAGCAGCTTGCCGGGACAGGGGTCATATGAGCAGTTCTTC. It yields the protein CASSLPGQGSYEQFF.

V and J are TRBV15 and TRBJ2-5; a possible D gene is TRBD1 (5 bases). The end of the DNA fits TRBJ2-7 better, so the J call may be wrong. The CDR3 runs to 15 residues. CDR1 and CDR2 from the germline V gene are LNHNV and YYDKDF (reference sequence). DNA for the CDR3: TGTGCCACCAGCAGAGAAAGGGGCTCAGGGAACGAGCAGTACTTC. Translated, it gives CATSRERGSGNEQYF.

On this clonotype itself: The junction and the germline gene differ at one end; a read error may be behind it. V is TRBV12-3 or TRBV12-4 and J is TRBJ2-3; D tentatively reads TRBD1 or TRBD2 (6 bases each). The length of the CDR3 is 16 residues. CDR3 loop: CASSVGGNPSTGTQYF. CDR3 DNA: TGTGCCAGCAGCGTGGGGGGCAATCCTAGCACAGGTACGCAGTATTTT.

This chain connects TRBV6-1 to TRBJ1-6, with D possibly TRBD1 on 5 matching bases. The CDR3 runs 14 residues. V lost 5 bases and J lost 10, with 15 bases in between. Germline-derived CDR1 and CDR2 are MNHNS and SASEGT. The CDR3 region is CASSRDPDGSPLHF. DNA for the CDR3: TGTGCCAGCAGTCGGGACCCCGATGGGTCACCCCTCCACTTT.

This clonotype was detected only once. The genes are TRBV28 and TRBJ2-3, with 7 bases fitting TRBD2. The CDR3 extends over 16 amino acids. Germline trimming cut 2 bases from V and 3 bases from J; bases unmatched to any gene: 8. Germline V gives CDR1 MDHEN, CDR2 SYDVKM. Written as DNA, the CDR3 is TGTGCCAGCAGTTTAGGGCGGGGGAGACAAACAGATACGCAGTATTTT. Encoded protein: CASSLGRGRQTDTQYF.

The chain uses TRBV20-1 and TRBJ2-7, with D uncertain. CDR3 length equals 13 residues. V was trimmed by 1 base and J by 3 bases, leaving 10 bases between them. Germline CDR1 DFQATT, CDR2 SNEGSKA (reference sequence). The CDR3: CSARGLEGYEQYF. Here the CDR3 DNA reads TGCAGTGCTAGAGGCCTAGAAGGCTACGAGCAGTACTTC.

This rearrangement joins TRBV9 to TRBJ2-3; D is unresolved. V gave up 2 bases and J gave up 4 bases, with 17 bases separating them. This CDR3 has 16 residues. Germline CDR1 reads SGDLS; CDR2 reads YYNGEE. CDR3 residues: CASSVIGHAGADTQYF. CDR3 in DNA: TGTGCCAGCAGCGTCATCGGTCACGCTGGGGCAGATACGCAGTATTTT.

The chain has TRBV4-3 and TRBJ2-5; TRBD1 matches 10 bases. CDR3 length: 15 amino acids. Germline values: CDR1 LGHNA, CDR2 YSLEER. The junction had 4 bases not matched to a gene; V was cut back by 1 base and J by 5 bases. Here the CDR3 DNA reads TGCGCCAGCAGCCAAGTTGACAGGGGGCTGGAGACCCAGTACTTC. This gives the protein CASSQVDRGLETQYF.